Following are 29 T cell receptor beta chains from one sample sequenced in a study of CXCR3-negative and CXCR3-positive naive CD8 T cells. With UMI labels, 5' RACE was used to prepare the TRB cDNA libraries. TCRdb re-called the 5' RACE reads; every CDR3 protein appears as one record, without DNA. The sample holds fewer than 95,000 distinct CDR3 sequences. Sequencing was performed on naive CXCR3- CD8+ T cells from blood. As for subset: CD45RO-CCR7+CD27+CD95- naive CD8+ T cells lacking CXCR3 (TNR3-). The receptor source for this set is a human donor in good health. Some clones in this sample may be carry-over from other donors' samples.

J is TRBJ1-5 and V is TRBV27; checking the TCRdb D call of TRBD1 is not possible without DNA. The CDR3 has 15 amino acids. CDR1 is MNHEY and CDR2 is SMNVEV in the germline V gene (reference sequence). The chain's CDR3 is CASSMTGLSNQPQHF.

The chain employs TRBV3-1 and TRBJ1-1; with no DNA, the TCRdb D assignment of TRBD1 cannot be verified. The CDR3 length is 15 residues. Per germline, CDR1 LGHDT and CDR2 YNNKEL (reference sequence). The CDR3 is CASRPVGGLYTEAFF.

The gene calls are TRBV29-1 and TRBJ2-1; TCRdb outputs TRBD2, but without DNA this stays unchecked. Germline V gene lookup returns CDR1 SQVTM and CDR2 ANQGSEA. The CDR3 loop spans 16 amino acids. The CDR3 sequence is CSVEDLGGRDYNEQFF.

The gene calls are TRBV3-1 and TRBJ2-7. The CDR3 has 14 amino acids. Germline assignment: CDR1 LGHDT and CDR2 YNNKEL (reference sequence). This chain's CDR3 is CASSLLVGSYEQYF.

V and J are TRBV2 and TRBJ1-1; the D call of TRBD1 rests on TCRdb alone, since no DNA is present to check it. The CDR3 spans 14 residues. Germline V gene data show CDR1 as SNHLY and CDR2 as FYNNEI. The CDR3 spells CASSDLPPENEAFF.

The CDR3 spells CASSLSGGSYNEQFF. J is TRBJ2-1 and V is TRBV12-3 or TRBV12-4; checking the TCRdb D call of TRBD2 is not possible without DNA. This CDR3 is built from 15 residues.

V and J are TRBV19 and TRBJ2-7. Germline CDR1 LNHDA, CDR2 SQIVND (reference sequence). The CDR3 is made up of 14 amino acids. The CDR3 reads CASSIGGGTYEQYF. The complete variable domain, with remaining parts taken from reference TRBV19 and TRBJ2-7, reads DGGITQSPKYLFRKEGQNVTLSCEQNLNHDAMYWYRQDPGQGLRLIYYSQIVNDFQKGDIAEGYSVSREKKESFPLTVTSAQKNPTAFYLCASSIGGGTYEQYFGPGTRLTVT.

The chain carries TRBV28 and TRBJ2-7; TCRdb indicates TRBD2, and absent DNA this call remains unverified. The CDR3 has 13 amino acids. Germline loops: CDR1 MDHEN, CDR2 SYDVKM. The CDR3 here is CASSSRLAYEQYF.

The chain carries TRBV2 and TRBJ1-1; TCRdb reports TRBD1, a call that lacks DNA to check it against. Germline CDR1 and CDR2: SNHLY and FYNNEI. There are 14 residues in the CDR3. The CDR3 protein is CATKGDTDDTEAFF.

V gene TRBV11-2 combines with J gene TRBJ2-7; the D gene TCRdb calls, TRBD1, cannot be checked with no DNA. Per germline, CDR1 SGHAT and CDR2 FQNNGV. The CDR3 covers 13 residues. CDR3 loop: CASSHGTDYEQYF.

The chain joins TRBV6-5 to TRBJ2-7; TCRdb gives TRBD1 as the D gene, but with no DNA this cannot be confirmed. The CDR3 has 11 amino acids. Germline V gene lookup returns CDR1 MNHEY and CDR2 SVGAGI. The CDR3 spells CASSSRDEQYF.

The CDR3 here is CASSPSTGEQFF. V and J are TRBV4-1 and TRBJ2-1; TCRdb designates TRBD1, a call that cannot be tested without DNA. This CDR3 has 12 residues. In germline, CDR1 is MGHRA, CDR2 YSYEKL.

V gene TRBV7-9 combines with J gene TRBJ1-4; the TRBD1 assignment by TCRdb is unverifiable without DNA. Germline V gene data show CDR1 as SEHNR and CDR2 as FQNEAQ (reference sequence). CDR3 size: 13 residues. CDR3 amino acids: CASETGSNEKLFF. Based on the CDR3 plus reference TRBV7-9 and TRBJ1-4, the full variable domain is DTGVSQNPRHKITKRGQNVTFRCDPISEHNRLYWYRQTLGQGPEFLTYFQNEAQLEKSRLLSDRFSAERPKGSFSTLEIQRTEQGDSAMYLCASETGSNEKLFFGSGTQLSVL.

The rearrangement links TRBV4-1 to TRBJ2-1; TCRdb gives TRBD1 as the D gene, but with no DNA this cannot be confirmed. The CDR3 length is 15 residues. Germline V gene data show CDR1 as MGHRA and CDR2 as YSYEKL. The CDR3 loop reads CASSPQGASYNEQFF.

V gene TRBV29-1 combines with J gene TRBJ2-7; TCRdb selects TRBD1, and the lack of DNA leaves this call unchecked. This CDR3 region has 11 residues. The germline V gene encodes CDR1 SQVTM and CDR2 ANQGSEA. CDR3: CSVEGVYEQYF.

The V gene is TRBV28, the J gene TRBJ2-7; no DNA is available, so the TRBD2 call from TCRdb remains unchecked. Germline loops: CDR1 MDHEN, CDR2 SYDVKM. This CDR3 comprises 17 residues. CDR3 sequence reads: CASSIGLPASSSYEQYF.

This CDR3 is CASSQATGGYHEQYF. The V and J genes are TRBV4-1 and TRBJ2-7; the TCRdb call, TRBD1, lacks DNA for checking. Per the germline V gene, CDR1 is MGHRA and CDR2 is YSYEKL. The CDR3 runs to 15 residues.

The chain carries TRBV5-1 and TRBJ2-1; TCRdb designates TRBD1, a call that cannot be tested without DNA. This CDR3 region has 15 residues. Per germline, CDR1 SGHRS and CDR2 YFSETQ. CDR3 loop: CASSPGTGLYNEQFF. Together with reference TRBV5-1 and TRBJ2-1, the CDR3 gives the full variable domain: KAGVTQTPRYLIKTRGQQVTLSCSPISGHRSVSWYQQTPGQGLQFLFEYFSETQRNKGNFPGRFSGRQFSNSRSEMNVSTLELGDSALYLCASSPGTGLYNEQFFGPGTRLTVL.

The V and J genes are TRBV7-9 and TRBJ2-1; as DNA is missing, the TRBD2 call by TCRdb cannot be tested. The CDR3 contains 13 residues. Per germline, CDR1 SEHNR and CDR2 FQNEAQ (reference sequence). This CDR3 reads CASSTRGYNEQFF.

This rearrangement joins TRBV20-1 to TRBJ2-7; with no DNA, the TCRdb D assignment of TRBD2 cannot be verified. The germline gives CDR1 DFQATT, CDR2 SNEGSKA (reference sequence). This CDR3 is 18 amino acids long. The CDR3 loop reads CSAKPGVAGGRLSYEQYF.

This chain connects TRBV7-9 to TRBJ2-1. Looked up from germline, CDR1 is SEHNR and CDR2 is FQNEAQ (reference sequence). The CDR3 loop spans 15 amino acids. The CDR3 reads CASSPISGSYNEQFF.

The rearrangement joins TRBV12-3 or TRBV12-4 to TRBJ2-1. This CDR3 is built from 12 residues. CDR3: CASSSSSNEQFF.

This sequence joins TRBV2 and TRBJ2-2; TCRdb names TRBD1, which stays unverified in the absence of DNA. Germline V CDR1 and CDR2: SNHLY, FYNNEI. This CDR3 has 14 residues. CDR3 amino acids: CASYRARNTGELFF.

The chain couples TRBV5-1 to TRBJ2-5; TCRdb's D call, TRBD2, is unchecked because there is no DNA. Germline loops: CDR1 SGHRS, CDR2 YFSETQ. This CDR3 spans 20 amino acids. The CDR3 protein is CASSLWRVASGRSEQETQYF. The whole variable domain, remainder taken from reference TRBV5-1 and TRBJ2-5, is KAGVTQTPRYLIKTRGQQVTLSCSPISGHRSVSWYQQTPGQGLQFLFEYFSETQRNKGNFPGRFSGRQFSNSRSEMNVSTLELGDSALYLCASSLWRVASGRSEQETQYFGPGTRLLVL.

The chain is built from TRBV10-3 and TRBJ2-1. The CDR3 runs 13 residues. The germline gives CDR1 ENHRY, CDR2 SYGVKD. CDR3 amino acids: CAISGLPSDEQFF.

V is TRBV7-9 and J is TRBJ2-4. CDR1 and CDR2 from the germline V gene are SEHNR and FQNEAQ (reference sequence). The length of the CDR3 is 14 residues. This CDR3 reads CASSLRMDENIQYF.

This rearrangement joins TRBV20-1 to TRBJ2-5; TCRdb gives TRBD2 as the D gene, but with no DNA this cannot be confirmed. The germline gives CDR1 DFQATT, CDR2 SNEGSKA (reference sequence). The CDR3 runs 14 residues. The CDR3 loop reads CSAMGGRAQETQYF.

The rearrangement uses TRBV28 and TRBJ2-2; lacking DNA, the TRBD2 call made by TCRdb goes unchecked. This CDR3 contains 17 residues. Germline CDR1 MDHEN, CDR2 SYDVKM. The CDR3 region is CASSQLAGYEWTGELFF.

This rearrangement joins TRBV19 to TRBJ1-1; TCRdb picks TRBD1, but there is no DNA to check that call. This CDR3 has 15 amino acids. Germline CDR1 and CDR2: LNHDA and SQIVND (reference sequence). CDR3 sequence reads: CASTPGIWGGTEAFF. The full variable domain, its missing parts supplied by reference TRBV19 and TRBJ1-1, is DGGITQSPKYLFRKEGQNVTLSCEQNLNHDAMYWYRQDPGQGLRLIYYSQIVNDFQKGDIAEGYSVSREKKESFPLTVTSAQKNPTAFYLCASTPGIWGGTEAFFGQGTRLTVV.